These 4 T cell receptor beta chains originate from one sample sequenced in a study of cytomegalovirus exposure and HLA in healthy donors. The PCR had 60 Vbeta and 13 Jbeta primers. Sequenced by immunoSEQ multiplex PCR; TCRdb stores in-frame clones only, minus some. The sample lists nearly 110,000 clones, 60% to 75% occurring once. The sequenced sample was PBMCs. The receptors were sampled from a male donor in good health and CMV-seropositive.

This clone has a handful of counts. The chain recombines TRBV5-6 with TRBJ2-1; a weak D match, TRBD2 (6 bases). The V end was cut by 4 bases, the J end by 9 bases, with 23 bases between. Germline loops: CDR1 SGHDT, CDR2 YYEEEE. The CDR3 is 16 residues long. The CDR3 region is CASSLFLGEVSGEQFF. The CDR3 DNA reads TGTGCCAGCAGCCTATTTCTGGGGGAGGTCTCAGGTGAGCAGTTCTTC.

This clone was observed a few times. The V gene is TRBV7-9, the J gene TRBJ1-6; 7 positions match TRBD1. There are 15 residues in the CDR3. Looked up from germline, CDR1 is SEHNR and CDR2 is FQNEAQ (reference sequence). After removal of 5 bases from V and 1 base from J, the junction contained 2 bases not matched to a gene. The CDR3 coding sequence is TGTGCCAGCAGCCCGGGACAGTCCTATAATTCACCCCTCCACTTT. Its translation: CASSPGQSYNSPLHF.

V and J are TRBV25-1 and TRBJ2-3; maybe TRBD2 (8 bases). Trimming stripped 3 bases from V and 4 bases from J, with 23 bases between. The CDR3 has 18 residues. Germline CDR1 and CDR2: MGHDK and SYGVNS. The CDR3, as DNA: TGTGCCAGCAGTGAGCATAGGGGGCGCGGGGGGTCGCCAGATACGCAGTATTTT. Translating it yields CASSEHRGRGGSPDTQYF.

This chain joins TRBV4-2 and TRBJ1-5; 7 bases match TRBD1. Trimming took 2 bases from V and 3 from J; bases not matched to a gene: 7. From germline, CDR1 is LGHNA and CDR2 YNFKEQ. This CDR3 has 16 amino acids. The DNA of the CDR3 is TGTGCCAGCAGCCAAACCCGGACAGGATACAATCAGCCCCAGCATTTT. Its protein is CASSQTRTGYNQPQHF.